One and the same sample provided the 25 T cell receptor beta chains below, sequenced in a study of beta chain features in type 1 diabetes. TCRB transcripts that were expressed got sequenced, as all of the isolated RNA had been reverse transcribed. Some clones are missing from TCRdb's copy, which holds only in-frame ones; the method was immunoSEQ multiplex PCR. The table includes under 400,000 clones, around an eighth detected once. The sample comprised naive CD4+ T cells from blood. The receptors were sampled from a man aged 18 to 29 in good health.

This clone was found a few times. The V gene is TRBV11-2, the J gene TRBJ1-2, with D uncertain. V dropped 5 bases and J dropped 8 bases, with 18 bases sitting between them. The CDR3 spans 14 residues. Germline CDR1 SGHAT, CDR2 FQNNGV. Written as DNA, the CDR3 is TGTGCCAGCAGCCCATCGGGGTTGTCTATGGGCTACACCTTC. The encoded protein is CASSPSGLSMGYTF.

The V call is TRBV5-1, the J call TRBJ1-1; D is possibly TRBD1 (6 bases). CDR1 is SGHRS and CDR2 is YFSETQ in the germline V gene. The CDR3 is 13 residues long. Trimming pared 4 bases from V and 8 bases from J, leaving 15 bases between. CDR3 nucleotides: TGCGCCAGCAGCCTAGCACAGGGCCCGGAAGCTTTCTTT. Encoded protein: CASSLAQGPEAFF.

The rearrangement links TRBV7-2 to TRBJ1-6; TRBD1 matches 9 bases. From germline, CDR1 is SGHTA and CDR2 FQGNSA. This CDR3 is 14 amino acids long. The V segment lost 7 bases and the J segment 8 bases; nucleotides outside the gene matches: 6. The CDR3 coding sequence is TGTGCCAGCAACCTCCGGGACAGGGATTCACCCCTCCACTTT. Protein: CASNLRDRDSPLHF.

This clone was observed a few times. V is TRBV13 and J is TRBJ2-7; 9 bases map to TRBD1. The length of the CDR3 is 14 residues. In germline, CDR1 is PRHDT, CDR2 FYEKMQ (reference sequence). V lost 9 bases to trimming and J lost 1 base; unmatched junction nucleotides: 7. CDR3 amino acids: CASRTGGRSYEQYF. The CDR3 DNA reads as TGTGCCAGTCGTACAGGGGGCAGATCCTACGAGCAGTACTTC.

The genes are TRBV10-3 and TRBJ2-7; 7 bases map to TRBD1. CDR1 and CDR2 from the germline V gene are ENHRY and SYGVKD. The J segment lost 5 bases and the V segment lost 6 bases, leaving 7 bases of the junction unmatched. The CDR3 totals 13 residues. The CDR3 region is CAIRRTGVDEQYF. DNA of the CDR3: TGTGCCATCAGACGAACAGGGGTCGACGAGCAGTACTTC.

This sequence joins TRBV21-1 and TRBJ2-3; the table's D call, TRBD2, has no DNA check behind it. TRBV21-1 is listed as a pseudogene. This CDR3 has 11 residues. CDR3 nucleotides: TGTGCCAGCACATCGGGAGATACGCAGTATTTT. Residues: CASTSGDTQYF.

V gene TRBV30 combines with J gene TRBJ1-1; D is ambiguous. The V end lost 3 bases, the J end lost 1 base, and 6 bases lay between the germline ends. The CDR3 runs 12 residues. The germline CDR1 and CDR2 sequences are GTSNPN and SVGIG (reference sequence). As DNA, the CDR3 is TGTGCCTGGAGCGAGGGGAACACTGAAGCTTTCTTT. Translated: CAWSEGNTEAFF.

J is TRBJ2-5 and V is TRBV30; D gene ambiguous. Between the trimmed V and J ends, which lost 7 bases and 5 bases, there was a span of 5 bases. There are 9 residues in the CDR3. Germline CDR1 is GTSNPN and CDR2 is SVGIG (reference sequence). DNA for the CDR3: TGTGCCTTCGGGGAGACCCAGTACTTC. Translating it yields CAFGETQYF.

This chain links TRBV5-4 with TRBJ2-3, with 9 nucleotides matching TRBD2. The germline CDR1 and CDR2 sequences are SGHNT and YYREEE (reference sequence). Trimming cost V 0 bases and J 2 bases; bases outside gene matches: 1. This CDR3 spans 15 amino acids. CDR3 sequence (DNA): TGTGCCAGCAGCTTGGTAGCGGGGGCCACAGATACGCAGTATTTT. Residues: CASSLVAGATDTQYF.

This clone was observed a few times. J is TRBJ2-7 and V is TRBV28; possible D gene TRBD2, 7 bases. The length of the CDR3 is 16 residues. Between the trimmed V and J ends, which lost 5 bases and 2 bases, there was a span of 19 bases. In germline, CDR1 is MDHEN, CDR2 SYDVKM. The CDR3 nucleotides are TGTGCCAGCAGTCCGCCCACAGGCGGGGGCACCTACGAGCAGTACTTC. Protein sequence: CASSPPTGGGTYEQYF.

On this clone: The same CDR3 also results from other DNA sequences found in this sample. The V and J genes are TRBV9 and TRBJ2-2; D possibly corresponds to TRBD2 (5 bases). Germline CDR1 reads SGDLS; CDR2 reads YYNGEE. This CDR3 region has 15 residues. Trimming shortened V by 0 bases and J by 0 bases, and 6 bases separated the two germline ends. The CDR3 DNA reads as TGTGCCAGCAGCGTAGCGGGGACGAACACCGGGGAGCTGTTTTTT. Amino acids: CASSVAGTNTGELFF.

This clone has a handful of counts. The chain recombines TRBV4-3 with TRBJ2-1; no clear D gene. In germline, CDR1 is LGHNA, CDR2 YSLEER. Trimming took off 0 bases at V and 10 bases at J, with 7 bases between the two ends. The CDR3 runs to 12 residues. CDR3 sequence (DNA): TGCGCCAGCAGCCAAGATCTGAGGGAGCAGTTCTTC. Its translation is CASSQDLREQFF.

This sequence joins TRBV11-2 and TRBJ1-2; 7 positions agree with TRBD1. Germline CDR1 reads SGHAT; CDR2 reads FQNNGV. The CDR3 is 15 amino acids. Germline trimming cut 5 bases from V and 1 base from J; bases unmatched to any gene: 7. The CDR3 region has the DNA TGTGCCAGCAGCCCCGGGACAGCAGATAACTATGGCTACACCTTC. This gives the protein CASSPGTADNYGYTF.

This clone was seen a handful of times. The chain carries TRBV5-4 and TRBJ2-1; D gene ambiguous. Germline loops: CDR1 SGHNT, CDR2 YYREEE (reference sequence). CDR3 size: 13 residues. Trimming shortened V by 1 base and J by 4 bases, and 6 bases separated the two germline ends. CDR3 sequence reads: CASSLPSYNEQFF. CDR3 DNA: TGTGCCAGCAGCTTGCCCTCTTACAATGAGCAGTTCTTC.

In this sample, this clone turned up a few times. The chain combines TRBV15 with TRBJ1-5; possibly TRBD1 for D (6 bases). The CDR3 contains 16 residues. Trimming pared 1 base from V and 10 bases from J, leaving 20 bases between. Germline CDR1 and CDR2: LNHNV and YYDKDF (reference sequence). The CDR3 DNA sequence: TGTGCCACCAGCAGAGGGGCAGGGGTGGGGATCAGCCCCCAGCATTTT. Its protein product is CATSRGAGVGISPQHF.

There are a few counts of this clone. V gene TRBV5-6 combines with J gene TRBJ2-3; D is perhaps TRBD1 (5 bases). Germline CDR1 reads SGHDT; CDR2 reads YYEEEE. This CDR3 is built from 15 residues. V shed 0 bases and J shed 1 base, with 9 bases lying between them. The CDR3 DNA follows: TGTGCCAGCAGCTTGGTTCAGGGCCGCACAGATACGCAGTATTTT. It specifies CASSLVQGRTDTQYF.

The chain joins TRBV19 to TRBJ2-5; TRBD2 might be the D (6 bases). Deletions cut 8 bases from V and 2 bases from J, with 9 bases between. Germline loops: CDR1 LNHDA, CDR2 SQIVND (reference sequence). The length of the CDR3 is 12 residues. In nucleotides, the CDR3 is TGTGCCAGTCGCGGGGAGCAAGAGACCCAGTACTTC. The encoded protein is CASRGEQETQYF.

The rearrangement uses TRBV4-2 and TRBJ2-3, with TRBD2 as a possible D gene (6 bases). This CDR3 is 16 amino acids long. Germline lookup yields CDR1 LGHNA and CDR2 YNFKEQ. Trimming removed 1 base from V and 2 bases from J, with 13 bases in between. This CDR3 is CASSQAPGLATDTQYF. CDR3 nucleotide sequence: TGTGCCAGCAGCCAAGCTCCGGGACTCGCCACAGATACGCAGTATTTT.

Note on this clone: A read error may produce the germline difference seen at one junction end. The chain recombines TRBV7-7 with TRBJ2-5, with D tentatively TRBD1 (6 bases). Germline CDR1 is SSHAT and CDR2 is FNYEAQ (reference sequence). The CDR3 runs to 17 residues. This CDR3 reads CASSLGVTGSGQETQYF. CDR3 DNA: TGTGCTAGCAGCTTAGGGGTGACAGGAAGTGGCCAAGAGACCCAGTACTTC.

This clone came up a few times. This chain uses TRBV7-8 with TRBJ2-1; 8 bases agree with TRBD1. CDR1 is SGHVS, CDR2 FQNEAQ, per germline. The CDR3 is 16 amino acids. With 5 bases clipped from V and 7 bases from J, the junction kept 13 bases outside the gene matches. The CDR3 region is CASSPRQGQTQNEQFF. The CDR3 region has the DNA TGTGCCAGCAGCCCACGACAGGGGCAAACACAGAATGAGCAGTTCTTC.

The V gene is TRBV5-6, the J gene TRBJ2-7; tentatively, D is TRBD1 (6 bases). Germline V lookup: CDR1 SGHDT, CDR2 YYEEEE. V dropped 4 bases and J dropped 1 base, with 12 bases sitting between them. The CDR3 covers 14 residues. The CDR3 region is CASSGVQGSYEQYF. For the CDR3, the DNA is TGTGCCAGCAGCGGGGTCCAGGGGTCCTACGAGCAGTACTTC.

In this sample, this clone turned up a few times. The J gene is TRBJ2-4, the V gene TRBV28, with D possibly matching TRBD1 (5 bases). Germline loops: CDR1 MDHEN, CDR2 SYDVKM. The CDR3 has 14 residues. Trimming left V 5 bases short and J 4 bases short, with 12 bases between. CDR3 sequence: CASSIDRPKNIQYF. CDR3 coding DNA: TGTGCCAGCAGTATCGACAGACCTAAAAACATTCAGTACTTC. The full variable domain, with the rest looked up from reference TRBV28 and TRBJ2-4, is DVKVTQSSRYLVKRTGEKVFLECVQDMDHENMFWYRQDPGLGLRLIYFSYDVKMKEKGDIPEGYSVSREKKERFSLILESASTNQTSMYLCASSIDRPKNIQYFGAGTRLSVL.

The rearrangement joins TRBV15 to TRBJ2-2; 7 bases are shared with TRBD2. This CDR3 has 17 amino acids. V lost 1 base to trimming and J lost 4 bases; unmatched junction nucleotides: 9. Germline assignment: CDR1 LNHNV and CDR2 YYDKDF (reference sequence). CDR3 protein: CATSRVGRLAVTGELFF. The CDR3 DNA follows: TGTGCCACCAGCAGAGTAGGGAGACTAGCCGTCACCGGGGAGCTGTTTTTT. Combining the CDR3 with reference TRBV15 and TRBJ2-2 gives the whole variable domain DAMVIQNPRYQVTQFGKPVTLSCSQTLNHNVMYWYQQKSSQAPKLLFHYYDKDFNNEADTPDNFQSRRPNTSFCFLDIRSPGLGDTAMYLCATSRVGRLAVTGELFFGEGSRLTVL.

V is TRBV4-2 and J is TRBJ2-3; 8 positions agree with TRBD2. Germline CDR1 is LGHNA and CDR2 is YNFKEQ. CDR3 length equals 16 residues. Trimming took 4 bases from V and 6 from J; bases not matched to a gene: 12. DNA for the CDR3: TGTGCCAGCAGCCGGGTGGTAGTCGGGACTAGTGATACGCAGTATTTT. It translates to CASSRVVVGTSDTQYF.

This clone was found a few times. The chain employs TRBV4-2 and TRBJ2-6, with 7 bases that match TRBD1. After removal of 5 bases from V and 0 bases from J, the junction contained 7 bases not matched to a gene. The CDR3 has 17 residues. Germline-derived CDR1 and CDR2 are LGHNA and YNFKEQ. The CDR3 sequence is CASSYPGQSSGANVLTF. The CDR3 DNA is TGTGCCAGCAGCTATCCGGGACAGAGCTCTGGGGCCAACGTCCTGACTTTC.